What follows is one T cell receptor (beta chain) and its context. This specimen comes from a study of blood T cell repertoires in COVID-19. Study processing details: Counts of nucleated cells, estimated from reference gene primer amplification, were obtained. TCRdb's copy holds only in-frame clones and misses some; the assay was immunoSEQ multiplex PCR. V and J calls and clone size are copied from that table; D and trimming were computed from the DNA. The data contain about 150,000 clones, less than 90% of them seen just once; the ten biggest clones take up about 3.9%. The germline CDR1 and CDR2 sequences are SEHNR and FQNEAQ (reference sequence). This CDR3 spans 15 amino acids. The V segment lost 5 bases and the J segment 4 bases; nucleotides outside the gene matches: 8.

The specimen was peripheral blood. The chain carries TRBV7-9 and TRBJ2-1, with 7 positions matching TRBD1. The clonotype originates from a woman between 65 and 79 years old with acute or convalescent COVID-19. DNA for the CDR3: TGTGCCAGCAGCCCTACAGGGGTTGGGTACAATGAGCAGTTCTTC. Its translation: CASSPTGVGYNEQFF.